This paragraph reports one T cell receptor beta chain. The antigen is unknown. From germline, CDR1 is DFQATT and CDR2 SNEGSKA (reference sequence). The CDR3 sequence is 16 residues long. Combining a sample-barcoded 5' primer with a J-beta primer mix, a second PCR ran for about 6 to 12 cycles. TCRdb redid the calling of the 5' RACE reads with MiXCR, one entry per CDR3 protein. The table lists about 780,000 distinct CDR3 sequences, 25% to 30% of them singletons. This record belongs to a study of blood T cells in healthy people across ages. Study conclusions and caveats: With donor CMV status unknown, expanded clonotype changes were possibly confounded.

These data were likewise used in another study, on T cells of mothers and their children. This second report adds: With unrelated pairs as the comparison, related mother-child pairs had a slightly higher overlap that was not significant.

The source material was blood. The clonotype originates from a boy aged 5-17 years in good health. This rearrangement joins TRBV20-1 to TRBJ2-5, with 8 bases identical to TRBD1. The J call may be faulty, since TRBJ2-7 better matches the DNA end. CDR3 nucleotides: TGCAGTGCTACTTCACCGGGACAGGCGAGCTCCTACGAGCAGTACTTC. Translating gives CSATSPGQASSYEQYF.